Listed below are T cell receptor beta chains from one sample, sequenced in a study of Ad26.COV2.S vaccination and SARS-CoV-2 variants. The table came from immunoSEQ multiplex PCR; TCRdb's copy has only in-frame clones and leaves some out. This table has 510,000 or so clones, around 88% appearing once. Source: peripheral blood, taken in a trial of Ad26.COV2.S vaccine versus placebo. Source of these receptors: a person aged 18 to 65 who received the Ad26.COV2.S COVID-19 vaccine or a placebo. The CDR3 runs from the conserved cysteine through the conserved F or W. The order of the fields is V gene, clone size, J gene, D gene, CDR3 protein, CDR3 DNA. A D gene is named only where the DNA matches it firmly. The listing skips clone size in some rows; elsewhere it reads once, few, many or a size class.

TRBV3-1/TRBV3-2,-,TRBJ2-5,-,CASSQGPSVQETQYF,TGTGCCAGCAGCCAAGGGCCCTCAGTTCAAGAGACCCAGTACTTC
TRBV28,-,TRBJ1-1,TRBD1,CASSLRDRATTEAFF,TGTGCCAGCAGCCTAAGGGACAGGGCGACCACTGAAGCTTTCTTT
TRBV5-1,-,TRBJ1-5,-,CASSLVTGQPQHF,TGCGCCAGCAGCTTGGTCACAGGGCAGCCCCAGCATTTT
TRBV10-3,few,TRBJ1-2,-,CATGRAADYGYTF,TGTGCCACCGGAAGGGCTGCGGACTATGGCTACACCTTC
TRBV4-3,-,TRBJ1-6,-,CASSQERGGVSPLHF,TGCGCCAGCAGCCAAGAGAGGGGAGGAGTATCACCCCTCCACTTT
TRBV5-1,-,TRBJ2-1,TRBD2,CASVLTSGRNNEQFF,TGCGCCAGCGTCCTAACTAGCGGGCGCAACAATGAGCAGTTCTTC
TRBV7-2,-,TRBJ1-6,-,CASSSSLRGGAYVSPLHF,TGTGCCAGCAGCTCCTCCCTCCGGGGGGGGGCTTACGTTTCACCCCTCCACTTT
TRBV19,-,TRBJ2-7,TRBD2,CASSIDGFTGLAGAPYEQYF,TGTGCCAGTAGTATAGATGGATTTACAGGACTAGCGGGAGCCCCCTACGAGCAGTACTTC
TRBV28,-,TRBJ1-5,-,CASSPTGIGQPQHF,TGTGCCAGCAGTCCGACAGGTATAGGACAGCCCCAGCATTTT
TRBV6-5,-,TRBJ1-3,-,CASTRTALSGNTIYF,TGTGCCAGCACCAGGACAGCACTCTCTGGAAACACCATATATTTT
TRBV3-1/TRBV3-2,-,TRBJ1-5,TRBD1,CASSEWDRAALNQPQHF,TGTGCCAGTTCCGAGTGGGACAGGGCGGCCCTCAATCAGCCCCAGCATTTT
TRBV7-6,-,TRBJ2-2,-,CASSFPGNGSNTGELFF,TGTGCCAGCAGCTTTCCGGGAAATGGTAGTAACACCGGGGAGCTGTTTTTT
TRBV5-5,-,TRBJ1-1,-,CASSLIEVGSSGAEAFF,TGTGCCAGCAGCTTAATAGAGGTGGGGTCGTCTGGGGCTGAAGCTTTCTTT
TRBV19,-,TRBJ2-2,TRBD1,CASSRDRGGAGELFF,TGTGCCAGCAGCCGGGACAGGGGTGGGGCCGGGGAGCTGTTTTTT
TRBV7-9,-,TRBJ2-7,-,CASSPGGPTPRQYF,TGTGCCAGCAGCCCAGGCGGCCCCACCCCTCGGCAGTACTTC
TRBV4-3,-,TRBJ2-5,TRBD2,CASSQDGSAGGTQYF,TGCGCCAGCAGCCAAGATGGGTCAGCGGGAGGGACCCAGTACTTC
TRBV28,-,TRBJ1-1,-,CASSLSGVNTEAFF,TGTGCCAGCAGTTTATCGGGGGTCAACACTGAAGCTTTCTTT
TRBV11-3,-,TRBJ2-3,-,CASSLDLGGSPTDTQYF,TGTGCCAGCAGCTTAGATCTCGGTGGGAGTCCCACAGATACGCAGTATTTT
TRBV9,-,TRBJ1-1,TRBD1,CASRPSDRITEAFF,TGTGCCAGCAGGCCGTCGGACAGGATAACTGAAGCTTTCTTT
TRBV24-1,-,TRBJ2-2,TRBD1,CATRAGTVTGELFF,TGTGCCACCAGAGCCGGGACAGTTACCGGGGAGCTGTTTTTT
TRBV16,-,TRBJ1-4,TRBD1,CASSQSRQGGEKLFF,TGTGCCAGCAGCCAATCACGACAGGGAGGTGAAAAACTGTTTTTT
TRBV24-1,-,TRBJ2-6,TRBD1,CATPTDRGMRPNVLTF,TGTGCCACCCCCACGGACAGGGGAATGAGGCCCAACGTCCTGACTTTC
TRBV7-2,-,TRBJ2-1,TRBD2,CASSLSGTSYEQFF,TGTGCCAGCAGCTTATCCGGGACTAGCTATGAGCAGTTCTTC
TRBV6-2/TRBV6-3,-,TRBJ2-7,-,CASSLATSSYEQYF,TGTGCCAGCAGCCTCGCTACGAGCTCCTACGAGCAGTACTTC
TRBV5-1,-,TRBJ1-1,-,CASSIAPPGNPMNTEAFF,TGCGCCAGCAGCATAGCCCCACCGGGGAACCCGATGAACACTGAAGCTTTCTTT
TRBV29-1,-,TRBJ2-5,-,CSVEEGLQETQYF,TGCAGCGTTGAAGAGGGACTGCAAGAGACCCAGTACTTC
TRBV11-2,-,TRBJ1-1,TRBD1,CASRQTGANTEAFF,TGTGCCAGCAGACAAACAGGGGCGAACACTGAAGCTTTCTTT
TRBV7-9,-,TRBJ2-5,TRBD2,CASSFGTSYQETQYF,TGTGCCAGCAGCTTTGGGACTAGTTACCAAGAGACCCAGTACTTC
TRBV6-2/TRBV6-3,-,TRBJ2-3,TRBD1,CASSTLQGNGDTQYF,TGTGCCAGCAGCACCTTACAGGGGAACGGGGATACGCAGTATTTT
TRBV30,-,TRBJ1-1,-,CAWSGALNTEAFF,TGTGCCTGGAGTGGGGCTTTGAACACTGAAGCTTTCTTT
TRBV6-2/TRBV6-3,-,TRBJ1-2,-,CASSPQGSYGYTF,TGTGCCAGCAGCCCACAGGGATCCTATGGCTACACCTTC
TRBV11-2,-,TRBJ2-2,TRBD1,CASRRDRGAVELFF,TGTGCCAGCAGGCGGGACAGGGGAGCTGTGGAGCTGTTTTTT
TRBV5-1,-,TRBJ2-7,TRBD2,CASSMGLAMYEQYF,TGCGCCAGCAGTATGGGACTAGCTATGTACGAGCAGTACTTC
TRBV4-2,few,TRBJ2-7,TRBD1,CASSQEATGAYEQYF,TGTGCCAGCAGCCAAGAGGCGACAGGGGCCTACGAGCAGTACTTC
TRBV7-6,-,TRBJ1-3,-,CASSPRAVASGNTIYF,TGTGCCAGCAGCCCCCGGGCAGTGGCGTCCGGAAACACCATATATTTT
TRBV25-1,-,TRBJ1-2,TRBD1,CASSAGGYGYTF,TGTGCCAGCAGTGCAGGGGGCTATGGCTACACCTTC
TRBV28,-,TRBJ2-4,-,CASSFPGSGIQYF,TGTGCCAGCAGTTTCCCCGGGTCTGGCATTCAGTACTTC
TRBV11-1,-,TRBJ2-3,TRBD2,CASSLEGGLAYDTQYF,TGTGCCAGCAGCTTAGAAGGGGGACTAGCATACGATACGCAGTATTTT
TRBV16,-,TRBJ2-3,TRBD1,CASSRHGTGRGDTQYF,TGTGCCAGCAGCCGCCACGGGACAGGGAGAGGGGATACGCAGTATTTT
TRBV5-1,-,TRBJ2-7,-,CASKTRGGSSYEQYF,TGCGCCAGTAAAACCAGGGGCGGAAGCTCCTACGAGCAGTACTTC
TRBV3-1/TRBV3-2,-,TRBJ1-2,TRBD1,CASSQAWGQGDYGYTF,TGTGCCAGCAGCCAAGCCTGGGGACAGGGTGACTATGGCTACACCTTC
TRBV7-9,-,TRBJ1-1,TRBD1,CASSTTTGEAFF,TGTGCCAGCAGCACGACGACAGGGGAAGCTTTCTTT
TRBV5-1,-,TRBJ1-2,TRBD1,CASSQGTGANYGYTF,TGCGCCAGCAGCCAGGGGACAGGAGCTAACTATGGCTACACCTTC
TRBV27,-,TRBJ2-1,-,CASGSGRRQPFF,TGTGCCAGCGGGTCGGGACGGCGACAACCGTTCTTC
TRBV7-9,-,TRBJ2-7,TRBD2,CASTPRGGGSAEQYF,TGTGCCAGCACCCCTCGGGGGGGCGGGAGTGCCGAGCAGTACTTC
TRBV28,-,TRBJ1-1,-,CASSLIRGLNTEAFF,TGTGCCAGCAGTTTAATCCGGGGACTGAACACTGAAGCTTTCTTT
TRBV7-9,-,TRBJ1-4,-,CASSFVGEKLFF,TGTGCCAGCAGCTTCGTGGGAGAAAAACTGTTTTTT
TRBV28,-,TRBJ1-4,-,CASSVGRSRVLFF,TGTGCCAGCAGTGTCGGACGAAGCCGGGTACTGTTTTTT
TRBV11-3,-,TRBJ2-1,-,CASSPSSLSYNEQFF,TGTGCCAGCAGCCCGTCTTCTCTTTCCTACAATGAGCAGTTCTTC
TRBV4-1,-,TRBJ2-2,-,CASSQITVGTGELFF,TGCGCCAGCAGCCAAATCACTGTGGGCACCGGGGAGCTGTTTTTT
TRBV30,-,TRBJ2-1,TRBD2,CAWVAGGPYNEQFF,TGTGCCTGGGTTGCGGGAGGCCCCTACAATGAGCAGTTCTTC
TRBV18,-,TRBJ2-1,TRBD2,CASSPLAGGSYNEQFF,TGTGCCAGCTCACCACTAGCGGGAGGGTCCTACAATGAGCAGTTCTTC
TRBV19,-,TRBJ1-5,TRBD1,CASRREKTGDRSLHRGNQPQHF,TGTGCCAGTAGGAGGGAAAAGACGGGGGACAGGAGTCTCCATCGGGGCAATCAGCCCCAGCATTTT
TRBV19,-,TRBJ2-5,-,CATADSRGRTQYF,TGTGCCACCGCGGACAGTCGGGGGCGGACCCAGTACTTC
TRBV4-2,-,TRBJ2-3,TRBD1,CASSQGETGGPDTQYF,TGTGCCAGCAGCCAAGGGGAGACAGGGGGCCCAGATACGCAGTATTTT
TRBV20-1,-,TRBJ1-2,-,CSASPLGEQNYGYTF,TGCAGTGCTAGTCCCTTGGGAGAACAGAACTATGGCTACACCTTC
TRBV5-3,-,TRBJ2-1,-,CARRPLRVTYNEQFF,TGTGCCAGAAGACCCCTCCGGGTTACTTACAATGAGCAGTTCTTC